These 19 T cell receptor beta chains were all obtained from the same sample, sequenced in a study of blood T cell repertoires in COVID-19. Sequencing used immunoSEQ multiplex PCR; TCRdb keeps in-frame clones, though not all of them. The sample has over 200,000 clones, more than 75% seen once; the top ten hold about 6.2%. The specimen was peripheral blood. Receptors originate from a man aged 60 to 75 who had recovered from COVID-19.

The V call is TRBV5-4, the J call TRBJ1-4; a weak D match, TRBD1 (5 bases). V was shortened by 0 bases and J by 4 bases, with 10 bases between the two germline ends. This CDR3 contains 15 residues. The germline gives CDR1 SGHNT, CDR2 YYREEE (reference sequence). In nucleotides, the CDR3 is TGTGCCAGCAGCTTGGGAGGAGGGGTTAATGAAAAACTGTTTTTT. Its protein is CASSLGGGVNEKLFF.

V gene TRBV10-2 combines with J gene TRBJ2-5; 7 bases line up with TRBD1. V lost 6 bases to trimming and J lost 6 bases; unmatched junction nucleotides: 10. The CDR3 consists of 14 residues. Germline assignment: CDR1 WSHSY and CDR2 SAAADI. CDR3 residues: CASRYDRVGKTQYF. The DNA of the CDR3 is TGCGCCAGCAGATACGACAGGGTCGGGAAGACCCAGTACTTC.

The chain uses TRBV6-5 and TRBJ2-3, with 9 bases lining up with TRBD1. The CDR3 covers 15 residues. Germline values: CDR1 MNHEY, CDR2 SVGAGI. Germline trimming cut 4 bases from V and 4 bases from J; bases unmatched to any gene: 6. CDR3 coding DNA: TGTGCCAGCAGTTCTCTGACAGGGGGGGCAGATACGCAGTATTTT. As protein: CASSSLTGGADTQYF.

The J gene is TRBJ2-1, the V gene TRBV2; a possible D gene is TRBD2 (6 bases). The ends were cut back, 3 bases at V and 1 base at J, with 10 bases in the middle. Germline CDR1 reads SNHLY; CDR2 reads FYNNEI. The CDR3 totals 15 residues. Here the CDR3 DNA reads TGTGCCAGCAGTGATGACGGGGGTTCCTACAATGAGCAGTTCTTC. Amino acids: CASSDDGGSYNEQFF.

The CDR3 protein is CATSATAIYNEQFF. CDR3 nucleotide sequence: TGTGCCACCAGTGCGACAGCGATCTACAATGAGCAGTTCTTC. The gene calls are TRBV24-1 and TRBJ2-1; TRBD1 might be the D (5 bases). CDR1 KGHDR and CDR2 SFDVKD come from the germline V gene. The V gene lost 5 bases and the J gene lost 3 bases, with 10 bases spanning the gap. This CDR3 has 14 residues.

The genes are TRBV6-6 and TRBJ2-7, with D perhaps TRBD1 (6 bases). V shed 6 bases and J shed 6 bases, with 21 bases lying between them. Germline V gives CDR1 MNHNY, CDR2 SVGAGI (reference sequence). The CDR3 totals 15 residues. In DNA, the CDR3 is TGTGCCAGCAGCGGGGCAAGGCAGGGGCCGTCCGAGCAGTACTTC. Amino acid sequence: CASSGARQGPSEQYF.

For the CDR3, the DNA is TGTGCCAGCAGTCCTACGGGACAGGCGAACTATGGCTACACCTTC. Its translation: CASSPTGQANYGYTF. The J gene is TRBJ1-2, the V gene TRBV6-4; TRBD1 agrees at 8 bases. Unmatched junction bases numbered 7, after V lost 5 bases and J lost 2 bases. Germline assignment: CDR1 MRHNA and CDR2 SNTAGT. This CDR3 comprises 15 residues.

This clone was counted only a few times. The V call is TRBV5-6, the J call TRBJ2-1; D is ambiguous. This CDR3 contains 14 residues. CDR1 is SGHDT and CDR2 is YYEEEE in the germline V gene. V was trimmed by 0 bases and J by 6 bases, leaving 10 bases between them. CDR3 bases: TGTGCCAGCAGCTTGGGGGCGTCGAGCAATGAGCAGTTCTTC. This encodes CASSLGASSNEQFF.

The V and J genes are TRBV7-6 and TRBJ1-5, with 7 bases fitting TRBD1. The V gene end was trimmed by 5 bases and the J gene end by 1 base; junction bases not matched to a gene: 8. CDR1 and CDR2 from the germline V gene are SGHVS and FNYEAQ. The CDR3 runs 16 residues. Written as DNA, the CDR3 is TGTGCCAGCAGCCCCTCGACAGGGTTAAGCAATCAGCCCCAGCATTTT. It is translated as CASSPSTGLSNQPQHF.

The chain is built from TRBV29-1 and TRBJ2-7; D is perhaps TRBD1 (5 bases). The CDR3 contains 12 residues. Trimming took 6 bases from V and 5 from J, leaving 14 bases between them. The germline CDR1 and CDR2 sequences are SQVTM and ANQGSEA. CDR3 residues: CSVYQGGDEQYF. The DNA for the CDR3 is TGCAGCGTGTACCAGGGTGGGGACGAGCAGTACTTC.

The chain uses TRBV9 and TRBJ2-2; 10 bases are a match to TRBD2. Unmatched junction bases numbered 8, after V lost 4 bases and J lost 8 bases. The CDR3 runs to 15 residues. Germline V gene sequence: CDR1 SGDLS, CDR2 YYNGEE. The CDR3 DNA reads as TGTGCCAGCAGCCTAAGCGGGAGGGCCACAGGGGAGCTGTTTTTT. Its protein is CASSLSGRATGELFF.

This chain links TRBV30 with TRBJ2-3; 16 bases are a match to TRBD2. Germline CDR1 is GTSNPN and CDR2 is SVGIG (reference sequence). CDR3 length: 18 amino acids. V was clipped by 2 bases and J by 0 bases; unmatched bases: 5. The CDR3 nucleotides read TGTGCCTGGAGTCGAGGGACTAGCGGGGGGGGGAGCACAGATACGCAGTATTTT. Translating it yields CAWSRGTSGGGSTDTQYF.

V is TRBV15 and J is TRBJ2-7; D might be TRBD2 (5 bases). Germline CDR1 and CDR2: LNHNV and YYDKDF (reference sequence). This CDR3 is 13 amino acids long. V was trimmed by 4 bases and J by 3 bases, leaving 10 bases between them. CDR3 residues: CATSKGVGYEQYF. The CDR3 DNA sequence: TGTGCCACCAGCAAGGGAGTGGGCTACGAGCAGTACTTC.

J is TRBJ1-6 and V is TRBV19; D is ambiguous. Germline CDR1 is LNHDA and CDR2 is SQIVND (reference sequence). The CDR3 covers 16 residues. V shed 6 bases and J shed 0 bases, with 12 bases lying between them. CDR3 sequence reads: CASSLSQISYNSPLHF. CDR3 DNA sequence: TGTGCCAGTAGCCTATCACAGATCTCCTATAATTCACCCCTCCACTTT.

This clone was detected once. The CDR3 DNA is TGCGCCAGCAGCTTGGGGTTGATAGCGGTAGCCAAAAACATTCAGTACTTC. This gives the protein CASSLGLIAVAKNIQYF. This rearrangement joins TRBV5-1 to TRBJ2-4; possible D gene TRBD2, 6 bases. The ends were cut back, 0 bases at V and 0 bases at J, with 13 bases in the middle. This CDR3 contains 17 residues. The germline CDR1 and CDR2 sequences are SGHRS and YFSETQ.

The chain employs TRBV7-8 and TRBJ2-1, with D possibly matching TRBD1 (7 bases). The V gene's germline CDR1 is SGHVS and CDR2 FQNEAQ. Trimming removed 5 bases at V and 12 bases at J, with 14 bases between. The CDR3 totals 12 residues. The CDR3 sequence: CASSPGAGGQFF. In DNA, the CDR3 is TGTGCCAGCAGCCCGGGAGCAGGGGGGCAGTTCTTC.

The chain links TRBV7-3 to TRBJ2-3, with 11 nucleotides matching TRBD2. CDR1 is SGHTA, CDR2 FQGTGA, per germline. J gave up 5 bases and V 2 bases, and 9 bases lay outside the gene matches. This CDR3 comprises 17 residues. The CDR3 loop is CASSLALAGGLGDTQYF. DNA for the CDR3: TGTGCCAGCAGCTTAGCCCTAGCGGGGGGCCTTGGAGATACGCAGTATTTT.

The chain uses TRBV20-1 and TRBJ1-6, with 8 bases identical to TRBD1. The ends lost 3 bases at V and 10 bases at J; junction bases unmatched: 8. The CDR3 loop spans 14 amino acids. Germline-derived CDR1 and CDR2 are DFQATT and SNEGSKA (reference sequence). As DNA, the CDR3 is TGCAGTGCTAGTTTTCAGGGGGCTGGGTCACCCCTCCACTTT. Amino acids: CSASFQGAGSPLHF.

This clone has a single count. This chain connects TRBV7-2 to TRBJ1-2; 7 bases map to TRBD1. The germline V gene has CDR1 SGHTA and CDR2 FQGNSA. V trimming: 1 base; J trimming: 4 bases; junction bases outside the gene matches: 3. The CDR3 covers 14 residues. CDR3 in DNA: TGTGCCAGCAGCTTAGATGGACAGGCCTATGGCTACACCTTC. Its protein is CASSLDGQAYGYTF.